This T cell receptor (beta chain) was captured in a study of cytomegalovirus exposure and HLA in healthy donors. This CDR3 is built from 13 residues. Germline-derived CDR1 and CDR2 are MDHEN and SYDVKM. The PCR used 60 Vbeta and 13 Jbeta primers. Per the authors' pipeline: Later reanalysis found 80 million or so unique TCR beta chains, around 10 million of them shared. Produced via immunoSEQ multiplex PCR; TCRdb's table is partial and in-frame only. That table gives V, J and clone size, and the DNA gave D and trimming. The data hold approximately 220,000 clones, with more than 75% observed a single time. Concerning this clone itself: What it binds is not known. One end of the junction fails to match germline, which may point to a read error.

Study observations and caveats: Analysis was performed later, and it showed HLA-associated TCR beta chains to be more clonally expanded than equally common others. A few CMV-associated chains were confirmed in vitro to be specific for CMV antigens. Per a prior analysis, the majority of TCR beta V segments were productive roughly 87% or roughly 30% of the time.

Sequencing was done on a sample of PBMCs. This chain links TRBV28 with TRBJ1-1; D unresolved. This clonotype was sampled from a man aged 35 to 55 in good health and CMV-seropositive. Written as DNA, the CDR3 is TGTGCTAGCAATCTACCTGTGAACACTGAAGCTTTCTTT. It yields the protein CASNLPVNTEAFF.